Below, 6 T cell receptor beta chains from the same sample are listed, as sequenced in a study of shared clonotypes between healthy human individuals. Libraries were prepared by immunoSEQ multiplex PCR; TCRdb keeps only in-frame clonotypes and omits some of them. The data hold more than 550,000 clones, with 72% observed a single time. Sequencing used memory CD4+ T cells sorted from blood. Subset meaning: CD45RA-negative fraction. These receptors all come from a woman aged 25 to 39 in good health.

This clone was recorded once. V usage is TRBV15 and J usage is TRBJ1-5; D is perhaps TRBD1 (5 bases). This CDR3 has 15 residues. V shed 0 bases and J shed 15 bases, with 21 bases lying between them. The germline CDR1 and CDR2 sequences are LNHNV and YYDKDF (reference sequence). The CDR3 DNA follows: TGTGCCACCAGCAGAGATTTTGAAGGGGCGACGGCAATGCATTTT. Translating gives CATSRDFEGATAMHF.

The V gene is TRBV6-1, the J gene TRBJ2-7, with 7 bases fitting TRBD1. Trimming at V came to 4 bases and at J to 7 bases, leaving 7 bases not matched to a gene. The CDR3 totals 13 residues. Germline V gives CDR1 MNHNS, CDR2 SASEGT. The CDR3 DNA sequence: TGTGCCAGCAGTGGCACAGGGGAAGGAGAGCAGTACTTC. This codes for CASSGTGEGEQYF.

Concerning this clone: Within the sample, other DNA sequences also encode this same CDR3. The chain uses TRBV20-1 and TRBJ2-3; D uncertain. The CDR3 contains 11 residues. Germline V gene sequence: CDR1 DFQATT, CDR2 SNEGSKA (reference sequence). The V and J ends lost 3 bases and 4 bases respectively, with 5 bases between them. CDR3 DNA sequence: TGCAGTGCTAGGCAGGCAGATACGCAGTATTTT. Its translation is CSARQADTQYF.

To note about this clone: Within the sample, other DNA sequences also encode this same CDR3. The chain recombines TRBV19 with TRBJ1-5; 7 bases fit TRBD1. Germline V gene data show CDR1 as LNHDA and CDR2 as SQIVND (reference sequence). The V and J ends lost 8 bases and 4 bases, in that order; junction bases with no gene match: 5. The CDR3 sequence is 13 residues long. The CDR3 is CASGDSYNQPQHF. CDR3 nucleotides: TGTGCCAGTGGGGACAGCTATAATCAGCCCCAGCATTTT.

This chain joins TRBV5-1 and TRBJ2-3, with 9 positions matching TRBD2. This CDR3 contains 14 residues. Germline V CDR1 and CDR2: SGHRS, YFSETQ. The J segment lost 6 bases and the V segment lost 2 bases, leaving 4 bases of the junction unmatched. In nucleotides, the CDR3 is TGCGCCAGCAGCTTTAGCGGGAGAAAGGATACGCAGTATTTT. This encodes CASSFSGRKDTQYF.

The chain couples TRBV11-2 to TRBJ2-5; 9 bases map to TRBD2. Per germline, CDR1 SGHAT and CDR2 FQNNGV. This CDR3 has 16 residues. J lost 4 bases, V lost 3 bases, and 9 bases had no gene match. CDR3 residues: CASSLGGGRALETQYF. DNA for the CDR3: TGTGCCAGCAGCTTGGGGGGCGGGAGGGCCCTAGAGACCCAGTACTTC.